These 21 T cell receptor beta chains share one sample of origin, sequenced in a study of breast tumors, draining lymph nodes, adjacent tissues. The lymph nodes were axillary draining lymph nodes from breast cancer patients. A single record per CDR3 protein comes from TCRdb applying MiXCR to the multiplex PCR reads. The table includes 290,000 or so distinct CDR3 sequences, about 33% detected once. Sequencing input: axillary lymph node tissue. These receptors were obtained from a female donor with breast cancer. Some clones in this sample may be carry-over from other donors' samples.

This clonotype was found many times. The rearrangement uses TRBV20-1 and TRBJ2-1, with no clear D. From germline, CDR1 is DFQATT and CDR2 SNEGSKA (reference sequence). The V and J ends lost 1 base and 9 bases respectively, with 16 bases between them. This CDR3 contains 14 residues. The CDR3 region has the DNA TGCAGTGCTAGAGGGTATACAGCCGCGAGTGAGCAGTTCTTC. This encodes CSARGYTAASEQFF.

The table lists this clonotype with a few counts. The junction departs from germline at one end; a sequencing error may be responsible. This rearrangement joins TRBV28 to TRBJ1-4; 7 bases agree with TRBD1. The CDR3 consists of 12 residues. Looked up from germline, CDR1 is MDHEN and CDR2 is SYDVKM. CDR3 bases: TGTGCCAGCAGTCAGGGGGGTGAAGAACTGTTTTTT. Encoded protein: CASSQGGEELFF.

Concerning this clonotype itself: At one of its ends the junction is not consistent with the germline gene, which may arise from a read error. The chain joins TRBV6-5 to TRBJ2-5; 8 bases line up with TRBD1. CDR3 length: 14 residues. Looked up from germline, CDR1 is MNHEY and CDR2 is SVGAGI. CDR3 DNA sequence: TGTGCCTGCAGTCAACAGGGGGGAAGAGAGACCCAGTACTTC. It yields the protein CACSQQGGRETQYF.

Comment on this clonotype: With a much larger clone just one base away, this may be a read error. In nucleotides, the CDR3 is TGCAGTGCCAAGGGGTTCCACGAGCAGTCCTTC. It is translated as CSAKGFHEQSF. The V call is TRBV20-1, the J call TRBJ2-7; maybe TRBD1 (5 bases). Germline CDR1 is DFQATT and CDR2 is SNEGSKA (reference sequence). The CDR3 extends over 11 amino acids.

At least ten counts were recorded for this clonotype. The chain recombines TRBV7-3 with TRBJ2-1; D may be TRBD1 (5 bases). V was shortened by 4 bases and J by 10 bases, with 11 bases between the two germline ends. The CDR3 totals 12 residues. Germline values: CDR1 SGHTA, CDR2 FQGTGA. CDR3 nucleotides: TGTGCCAGCAGCTCCAGGGCAGGGGAGCAGTTCTTC. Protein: CASSSRAGEQFF.

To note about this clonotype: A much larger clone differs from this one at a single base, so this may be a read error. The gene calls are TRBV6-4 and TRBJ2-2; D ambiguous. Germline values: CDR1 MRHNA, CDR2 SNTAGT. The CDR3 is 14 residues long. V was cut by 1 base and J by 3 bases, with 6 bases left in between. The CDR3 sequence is CASSDLRHTGELFF. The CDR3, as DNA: TGTGCCAGCAGTGACTTGAGGCACACCGGGGAGCTGTTTTTT.

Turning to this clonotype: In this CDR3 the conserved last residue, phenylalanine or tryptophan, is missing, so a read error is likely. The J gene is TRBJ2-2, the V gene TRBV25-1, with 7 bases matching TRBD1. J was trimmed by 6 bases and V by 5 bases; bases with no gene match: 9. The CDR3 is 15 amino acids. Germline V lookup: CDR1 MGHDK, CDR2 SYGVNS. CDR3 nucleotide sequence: TGTGCCAGCAGTTTAGACCCTACAGGGGCCGGGGAGCTGTTTTCT. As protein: CASSLDPTGAGELFS.

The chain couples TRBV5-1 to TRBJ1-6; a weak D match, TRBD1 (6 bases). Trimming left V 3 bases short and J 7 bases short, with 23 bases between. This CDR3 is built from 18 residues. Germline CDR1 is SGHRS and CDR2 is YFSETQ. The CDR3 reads CASSSMTGGSSRNSPLHF. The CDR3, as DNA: TGCGCCAGCAGCTCTATGACAGGTGGGAGCTCGCGGAATTCACCCCTCCACTTT.

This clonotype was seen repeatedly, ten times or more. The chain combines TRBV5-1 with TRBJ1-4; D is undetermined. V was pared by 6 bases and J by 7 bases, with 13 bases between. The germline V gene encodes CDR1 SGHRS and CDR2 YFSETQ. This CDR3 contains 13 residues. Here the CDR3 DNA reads TGCGCCAGCAACCGCGGGGAGGGTGAAAAACTGTTTTTT. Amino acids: CASNRGEGEKLFF.

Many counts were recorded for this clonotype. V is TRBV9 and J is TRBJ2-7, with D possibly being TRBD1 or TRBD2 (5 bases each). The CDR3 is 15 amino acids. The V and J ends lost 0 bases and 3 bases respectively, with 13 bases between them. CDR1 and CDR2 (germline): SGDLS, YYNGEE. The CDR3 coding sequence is TGTGCCAGCAGCGTAGCCCTTGGGGGAAGCTACGAGCAGTACTTC. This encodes CASSVALGGSYEQYF.

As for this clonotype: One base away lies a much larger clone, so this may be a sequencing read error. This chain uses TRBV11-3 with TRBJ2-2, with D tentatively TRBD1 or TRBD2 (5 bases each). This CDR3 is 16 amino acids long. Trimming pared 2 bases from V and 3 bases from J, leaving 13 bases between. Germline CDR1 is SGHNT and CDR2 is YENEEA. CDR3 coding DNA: TGTGCCAGCAGCTTATCGGCCGGGGCTGACACCGGGGAGCTGTTTTTT. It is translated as CASSLSAGADTGELFF.

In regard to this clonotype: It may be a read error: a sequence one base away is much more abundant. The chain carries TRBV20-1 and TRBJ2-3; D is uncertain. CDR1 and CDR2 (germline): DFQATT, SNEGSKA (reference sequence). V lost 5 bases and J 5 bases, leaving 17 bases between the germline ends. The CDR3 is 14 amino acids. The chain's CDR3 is CSAGVSIYQDTQYF. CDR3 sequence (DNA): TGCAGTGCTGGAGTCTCTATTTACCAAGATACGCAGTATTTT.

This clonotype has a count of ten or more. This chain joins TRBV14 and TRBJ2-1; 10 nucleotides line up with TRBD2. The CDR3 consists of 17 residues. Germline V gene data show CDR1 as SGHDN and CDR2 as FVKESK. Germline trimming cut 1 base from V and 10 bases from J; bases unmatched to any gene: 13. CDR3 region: CASSQVLSPISGREQFF. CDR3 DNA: TGTGCCAGCAGCCAAGTCCTTTCTCCCATTAGCGGGAGGGAGCAGTTCTTC.

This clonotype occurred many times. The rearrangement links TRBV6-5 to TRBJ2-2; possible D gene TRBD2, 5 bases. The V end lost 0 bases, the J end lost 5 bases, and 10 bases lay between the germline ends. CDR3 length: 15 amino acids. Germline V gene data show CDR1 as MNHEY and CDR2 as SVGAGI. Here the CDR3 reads CASSYSSGWTGELFF. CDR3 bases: TGTGCCAGCAGTTACTCCAGCGGATGGACCGGGGAGCTGTTTTTT.

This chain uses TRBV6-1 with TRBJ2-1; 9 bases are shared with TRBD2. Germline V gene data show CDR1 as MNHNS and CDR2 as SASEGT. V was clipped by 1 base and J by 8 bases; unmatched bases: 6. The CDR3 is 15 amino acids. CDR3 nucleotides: TGTGCCAGCAGTGAAGACGGCGGCGGGGGGGATGAGCAGTTCTTC. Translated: CASSEDGGGGDEQFF.

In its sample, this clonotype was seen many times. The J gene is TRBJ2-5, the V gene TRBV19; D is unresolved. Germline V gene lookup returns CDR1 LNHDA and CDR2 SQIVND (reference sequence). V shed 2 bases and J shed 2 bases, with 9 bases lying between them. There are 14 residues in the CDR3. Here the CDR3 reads CASSIWADQETQYF. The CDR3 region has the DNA TGTGCCAGTAGTATATGGGCAGATCAAGAGACCCAGTACTTC.

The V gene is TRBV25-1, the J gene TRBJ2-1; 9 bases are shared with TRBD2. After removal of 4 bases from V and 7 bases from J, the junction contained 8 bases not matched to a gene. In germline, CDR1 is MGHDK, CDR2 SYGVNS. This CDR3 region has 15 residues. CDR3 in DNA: TGTGCCAGCAGTGTCTTAGCGGGAGTGTCGAATGAGCAGTTCTTC. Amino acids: CASSVLAGVSNEQFF.

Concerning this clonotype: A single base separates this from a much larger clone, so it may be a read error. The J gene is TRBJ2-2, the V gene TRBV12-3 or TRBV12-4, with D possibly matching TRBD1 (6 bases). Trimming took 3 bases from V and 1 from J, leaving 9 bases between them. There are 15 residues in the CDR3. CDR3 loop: CASSFPGQNTGELFF. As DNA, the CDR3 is TGTGCCAGCAGTTTCCCGGGACAGAACACCGGGGAGCTGTTTTTT.

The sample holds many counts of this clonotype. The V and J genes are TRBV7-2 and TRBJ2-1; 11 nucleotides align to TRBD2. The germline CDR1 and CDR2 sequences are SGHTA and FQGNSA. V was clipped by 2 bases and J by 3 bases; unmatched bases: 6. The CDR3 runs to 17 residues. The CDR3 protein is CASSLLGLAGGYNEQFF. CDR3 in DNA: TGTGCCAGCAGCTTACTTGGGCTAGCGGGAGGCTACAATGAGCAGTTCTTC.

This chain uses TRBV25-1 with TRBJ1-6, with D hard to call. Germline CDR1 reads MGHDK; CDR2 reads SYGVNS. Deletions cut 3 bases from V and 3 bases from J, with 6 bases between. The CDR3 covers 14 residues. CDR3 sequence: CASSDTSYNSPLHF. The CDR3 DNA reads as TGTGCCAGCAGTGACACCAGCTATAATTCACCCCTCCACTTT. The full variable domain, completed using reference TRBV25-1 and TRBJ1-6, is EADIYQTPRYLVIGTGKKITLECSQTMGHDKMYWYQQDPGMELHLIHYSYGVNSTEKGDLSSESTVSRIRTEHFPLTLESARPSHTSQYLCASSDTSYNSPLHFGNGTRLTVT.

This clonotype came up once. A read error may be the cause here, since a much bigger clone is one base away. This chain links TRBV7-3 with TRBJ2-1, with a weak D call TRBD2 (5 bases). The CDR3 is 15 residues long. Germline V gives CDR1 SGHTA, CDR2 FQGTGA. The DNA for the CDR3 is TGTGCCAGCAGCTTGGGCGGGTATTCCTACAATGGGCAGTTCTTC. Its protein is CASSLGGYSYNGQFF. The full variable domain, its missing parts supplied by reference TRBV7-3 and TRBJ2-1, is GAGVSQTPSNKVTEKGKYVELRCDPISGHTALYWYRQSLGQGPEFLIYFQGTGAADDSGLPNDRFFAVRPEGSVSTLKIQRTERGDSAVYLCASSLGGYSYNGQFFGPGTRLTVL.